This is a list of T cell receptor beta chains from one sample in a study of beta chain features in type 1 diabetes. The data were produced by immunoSEQ multiplex PCR, yet TCRdb's version contains in-frame clones alone and is incomplete. The table shows 900,000 or so clones, with under 20% occurring only once. The sequenced material came from naive CD4+ T cells from blood. The receptors originated from a woman under 30 in good health. The CDR3 runs from the conserved cysteine through the conserved F or W. Each record gives: CDR3 DNA, CDR3 protein, CDR3 length, clone size, J gene, V gene, D gene. A D gene is named only where the DNA matches it firmly. Expanded clones are given a class, and other clones once, few, many or no size at all.

CDR3 DNA: TGTGCCAGCTCACCAGACTTGGGGGAGACCCAGTACTTC
CDR3 protein: CASSPDLGETQYF
CDR3 length: 13
clone size: few
J gene: TRBJ2-5
V gene: TRBV18
D gene: .

CDR3 DNA: TGTGCCAGCAGCTTTACGAACACTGAAGCTTTCTTT
CDR3 protein: CASSFTNTEAFF
CDR3 length: 12
clone size: many
J gene: TRBJ1-1
V gene: TRBV7-9
D gene: .

CDR3 DNA: TGTGCCAGCAGCGCGGACAGGAGTATTCGTGGCTACACCTTC
CDR3 protein: CASSADRSIRGYTF
CDR3 length: 14
clone size: .
J gene: TRBJ1-2
V gene: TRBV5-6
D gene: TRBD1

CDR3 DNA: TGTGCCAGCAGCTTAGGGTCAGGGGAGAATGAAAAACTGTTTTTT
CDR3 protein: CASSLGSGENEKLFF
CDR3 length: 15
clone size: few
J gene: TRBJ1-4
V gene: TRBV7-8
D gene: .

CDR3 DNA: TGTGCCAGCAGCTTAAGCCCCAGGGCGGGCAATCAGCCCCAGCATTTT
CDR3 protein: CASSLSPRAGNQPQHF
CDR3 length: 16
clone size: .
J gene: TRBJ1-5
V gene: TRBV7-2
D gene: .

CDR3 DNA: TGTGCCACCAGCAGAGAAGGCCTACCTAAGCGTGGCACAGATACGCAGTATTTT
CDR3 protein: CATSREGLPKRGTDTQYF
CDR3 length: 18
clone size: .
J gene: TRBJ2-3
V gene: TRBV15
D gene: .

CDR3 DNA: TGTGCCAGTAGTATAGATCCTGGGGTAGGAGGGGAGCAGTTCTTC
CDR3 protein: CASSIDPGVGGEQFF
CDR3 length: 15
clone size: .
J gene: TRBJ2-1
V gene: TRBV19
D gene: .

CDR3 DNA: TGTGCCAGCACCCTTATAGCGGGGGGCAATGAGCAGTTCTTC
CDR3 protein: CASTLIAGGNEQFF
CDR3 length: 14
clone size: few
J gene: TRBJ2-1
V gene: TRBV7-9
D gene: TRBD2

CDR3 DNA: TGTGCCAGCAGCTTGCCGACAGGGCGGATCACAGATACGCAGTATTTT
CDR3 protein: CASSLPTGRITDTQYF
CDR3 length: 16
clone size: .
J gene: TRBJ2-3
V gene: TRBV5-6
D gene: TRBD1

CDR3 DNA: TGTGCCAGCAGTCTGCCGGGGGGGTACTCCTACGAGCAGTACTTC
CDR3 protein: CASSLPGGYSYEQYF
CDR3 length: 15
clone size: .
J gene: TRBJ2-7
V gene: TRBV28
D gene: TRBD2

CDR3 DNA: TGCGCCAGCAGCCAAGATCTACTAGCGGGAGTACTTGAGCAGTACTTC
CDR3 protein: CASSQDLLAGVLEQYF
CDR3 length: 16
clone size: few
J gene: TRBJ2-7
V gene: TRBV4-3
D gene: TRBD2

CDR3 DNA: TGTGCCAGCAGTTTATCGCGGAGCTCCTACAATGAGCAGTTCTTC
CDR3 protein: CASSLSRSSYNEQFF
CDR3 length: 15
clone size: few
J gene: TRBJ2-1
V gene: TRBV27
D gene: .

CDR3 DNA: TGTGCCAGCAGATTTACAGGTTGGGAGACCCAGTACTTC
CDR3 protein: CASRFTGWETQYF
CDR3 length: 13
clone size: .
J gene: TRBJ2-5
V gene: TRBV27
D gene: .

CDR3 DNA: TGTGCCAGCAGTGAAATAGCGGGATCCTACAATGAGCAGTTCTTC
CDR3 protein: CASSEIAGSYNEQFF
CDR3 length: 15
clone size: .
J gene: TRBJ2-1
V gene: TRBV6-1
D gene: TRBD2

CDR3 DNA: TGTGCCAGCAGCCCCACCGAAAGACGTATTCTTCCAGGGGATACGCAGTATTTT
CDR3 protein: CASSPTERRILPGDTQYF
CDR3 length: 18
clone size: .
J gene: TRBJ2-3
V gene: TRBV7-6
D gene: .

CDR3 DNA: TGTGCCAGCAGACACTCCCCGGGGGGCCGAGGAAACATTCAGTACTTC
CDR3 protein: CASRHSPGGRGNIQYF
CDR3 length: 16
clone size: .
J gene: TRBJ2-4
V gene: TRBV5-6
D gene: .

CDR3 DNA: TGTGCCAGCAGCTTGGAGTACCAAGAGACCCAGTACTTC
CDR3 protein: CASSLEYQETQYF
CDR3 length: 13
clone size: few
J gene: TRBJ2-5
V gene: TRBV5-4
D gene: .

CDR3 DNA: TGTGCCAGCAGTTACTCGGGCAGACAATACAATGAGCAGTTCTTC
CDR3 protein: CASSYSGRQYNEQFF
CDR3 length: 15
clone size: few
J gene: TRBJ2-1
V gene: TRBV6-5
D gene: .

CDR3 DNA: TGTGCCAGCCAGTCGGTGGCGGATACGCAGTATTTT
CDR3 protein: CASQSVADTQYF
CDR3 length: 12
clone size: .
J gene: TRBJ2-3
V gene: TRBV6-5
D gene: .

CDR3 DNA: TGTGCCAGCTCACCAACTCCCCAGGCCTATGGCTACACCTTC
CDR3 protein: CASSPTPQAYGYTF
CDR3 length: 14
clone size: few
J gene: TRBJ1-2
V gene: TRBV18
D gene: .

CDR3 DNA: TGTGCCAGCAGCTTAGTCGGGGGAACGTACGAGCAGTACTTC
CDR3 protein: CASSLVGGTYEQYF
CDR3 length: 14
clone size: .
J gene: TRBJ2-7
V gene: TRBV7-2
D gene: .

CDR3 DNA: TGCAGCGTTGTATCGCCCCGCTCCTACGAGCAGTACTTC
CDR3 protein: CSVVSPRSYEQYF
CDR3 length: 13
clone size: .
J gene: TRBJ2-7
V gene: TRBV29-1
D gene: .

CDR3 DNA: TGTGCCAGCAATGGGTACATTGCAGGAGTCGAGACCCAGTACTTC
CDR3 protein: CASNGYIAGVETQYF
CDR3 length: 15
clone size: .
J gene: TRBJ2-5
V gene: TRBV5-5
D gene: .

CDR3 DNA: TGCGCCAGCAGCATGGGACTAGCGGACCACACAGATACGCAGTATTTT
CDR3 protein: CASSMGLADHTDTQYF
CDR3 length: 16
clone size: few
J gene: TRBJ2-3
V gene: TRBV5-1
D gene: TRBD2

CDR3 DNA: TGTGCCAGCAGTTCGCCAGGACAGAACTATGGCTACACCTTC
CDR3 protein: CASSSPGQNYGYTF
CDR3 length: 14
clone size: .
J gene: TRBJ1-2
V gene: TRBV28
D gene: .

CDR3 DNA: TGCGCCAGCAGCCAAGGGACTAGCGGGACTCTCACCGGGGAGCTGTTTTTT
CDR3 protein: CASSQGTSGTLTGELFF
CDR3 length: 17
clone size: few
J gene: TRBJ2-2
V gene: TRBV4-3
D gene: TRBD2

CDR3 DNA: TGTGCCAGCAGTCCGCAGCCGGGACAGGGGGTGAGGTGTGAGCAGTTCTTC
CDR3 protein: CASSPQPGQGVRCEQFF
CDR3 length: 17
clone size: .
J gene: TRBJ2-1
V gene: TRBV6-8
D gene: TRBD1

CDR3 DNA: TGTGCCAGCAGGAGGGACAGGGGCGTCAACGAGCAGTACTTC
CDR3 protein: CASRRDRGVNEQYF
CDR3 length: 14
clone size: few
J gene: TRBJ2-7
V gene: TRBV28
D gene: TRBD1

CDR3 DNA: TGTGCCAGCAGTCGAACAGGGGGTGGTGGCTACACCTTC
CDR3 protein: CASSRTGGGGYTF
CDR3 length: 13
clone size: .
J gene: TRBJ1-2
V gene: TRBV27
D gene: TRBD1

CDR3 DNA: TGTGCCAGCAAGGATTCGGGGACTAACTATGGCTACACCTTC
CDR3 protein: CASKDSGTNYGYTF
CDR3 length: 14
clone size: few
J gene: TRBJ1-2
V gene: TRBV6-5
D gene: .

CDR3 DNA: TGTGCCAGCAGCTTAATTCCTCCCGAACAGACAGGGCACAATGAGCAGTTCTTC
CDR3 protein: CASSLIPPEQTGHNEQFF
CDR3 length: 18
clone size: once
J gene: TRBJ2-1
V gene: TRBV7-3
D gene: TRBD1

CDR3 DNA: TGTGCCATCAGTGACCAGGGGGGTGCCGGGGAGCTGTTTTTT
CDR3 protein: CAISDQGGAGELFF
CDR3 length: 14
clone size: few
J gene: TRBJ2-2
V gene: TRBV10-3
D gene: .

CDR3 DNA: TGTGCCAGCAGCTTACGGGGGACAGGCGAGACCCAGTACTTC
CDR3 protein: CASSLRGTGETQYF
CDR3 length: 14
clone size: .
J gene: TRBJ2-5
V gene: TRBV7-3
D gene: TRBD1

CDR3 DNA: TGTGCCAGCAGCCGAGCTAGCGGGAGGGCCTGGGAGACCCAGTACTTC
CDR3 protein: CASSRASGRAWETQYF
CDR3 length: 16
clone size: .
J gene: TRBJ2-5
V gene: TRBV7-2
D gene: TRBD2

CDR3 DNA: TGTGCCACCAGCAGGACGCGAGCCGGGACTAGCGGGAGGACAGATACGCAGTATTTT
CDR3 protein: CATSRTRAGTSGRTDTQYF
CDR3 length: 19
clone size: .
J gene: TRBJ2-3
V gene: TRBV15
D gene: TRBD2

CDR3 DNA: TGTGCCAGCAGCGTACGGGGAGAGGGCACAGATACGCAGTATTTT
CDR3 protein: CASSVRGEGTDTQYF
CDR3 length: 15
clone size: few
J gene: TRBJ2-3
V gene: TRBV9
D gene: .

CDR3 DNA: TGTGCCAGCAGCCCAGGACAGGGGATGGCCAAAAACATTCAGTACTTC
CDR3 protein: CASSPGQGMAKNIQYF
CDR3 length: 16
clone size: few
J gene: TRBJ2-4
V gene: TRBV7-2
D gene: TRBD1

CDR3 DNA: TGTGCCAGCAGTTTTGAGGGTTTGAACACCGGGGAGCTGTTTTTT
CDR3 protein: CASSFEGLNTGELFF
CDR3 length: 15
clone size: .
J gene: TRBJ2-2
V gene: TRBV27
D gene: .

CDR3 DNA: TGCGCCAGCAGCTGGGGGAAACAGGGACGAGGCACAGATACGCAGTATTTT
CDR3 protein: CASSWGKQGRGTDTQYF
CDR3 length: 17
clone size: .
J gene: TRBJ2-3
V gene: TRBV5-1
D gene: .

CDR3 DNA: TGTGCCAGCAGCCCCGGACAGCCTAACTATGGCTACACCTTC
CDR3 protein: CASSPGQPNYGYTF
CDR3 length: 14
clone size: .
J gene: TRBJ1-2
V gene: TRBV7-2
D gene: .

CDR3 DNA: TGTGCCAGCAGTTACTCGAAGGTAGGGGGTCGCGAGCAGTACTTC
CDR3 protein: CASSYSKVGGREQYF
CDR3 length: 15
clone size: few
J gene: TRBJ2-7
V gene: TRBV6-5
D gene: .

CDR3 DNA: TGTGCCACCAGCAGAGACGACAGTATCTCTGGAAACACCATATATTTT
CDR3 protein: CATSRDDSISGNTIYF
CDR3 length: 16
clone size: few
J gene: TRBJ1-3
V gene: TRBV15
D gene: .

CDR3 DNA: TGTGCCAGCAGTTTTGTCGGGAGGGCTACCGGGGAGCTGTTTTTT
CDR3 protein: CASSFVGRATGELFF
CDR3 length: 15
clone size: .
J gene: TRBJ2-2
V gene: TRBV27
D gene: TRBD2

CDR3 DNA: TGTGCCAGCAGCCCAGGTCGTAGCGGGAGGGAGGCCGGGGAGCTGTTTTTT
CDR3 protein: CASSPGRSGREAGELFF
CDR3 length: 17
clone size: .
J gene: TRBJ2-2
V gene: TRBV7-3
D gene: TRBD2

CDR3 DNA: TGTGCCACCAGCAATGGGGGTCCGTTTCCCTACGAGCAGTACTTC
CDR3 protein: CATSNGGPFPYEQYF
CDR3 length: 15
clone size: few
J gene: TRBJ2-7
V gene: TRBV15
D gene: .

CDR3 DNA: TGCGCCAGCAGCTTGTGGACAGATACGCAGTATTTT
CDR3 protein: CASSLWTDTQYF
CDR3 length: 12
clone size: few
J gene: TRBJ2-3
V gene: TRBV5-1
D gene: .

CDR3 DNA: TGCGCCAGCAGCTCGGAGCATGGGACCGGGGAGCTGTTTTTT
CDR3 protein: CASSSEHGTGELFF
CDR3 length: 14
clone size: .
J gene: TRBJ2-2
V gene: TRBV5-1
D gene: .

CDR3 DNA: TGTGCCAGCAGCTTAGACCAGGGTGAAGCTTTCTTT
CDR3 protein: CASSLDQGEAFF
CDR3 length: 12
clone size: few
J gene: TRBJ1-1
V gene: TRBV11-3
D gene: .

CDR3 DNA: TGTGCCAGCAGCGCCGACTCGGGCTCTTACAATGAGCAGTTCTTC
CDR3 protein: CASSADSGSYNEQFF
CDR3 length: 15
clone size: .
J gene: TRBJ2-1
V gene: TRBV5-6
D gene: .

CDR3 DNA: TGTGCCATCAGTGAGTCGAGGACAGGGTCCAACACCGGGGAGCTGTTTTTT
CDR3 protein: CAISESRTGSNTGELFF
CDR3 length: 17
clone size: .
J gene: TRBJ2-2
V gene: TRBV10-3
D gene: TRBD1

CDR3 DNA: TGTGCCAGCTCATCACAGGGAGCTACCGGCACAGATACGCAGTATTTT
CDR3 protein: CASSSQGATGTDTQYF
CDR3 length: 16
clone size: .
J gene: TRBJ2-3
V gene: TRBV18
D gene: .

CDR3 DNA: TGTGCCAGCAGCGTAGGATCTCGGGAGGGGCAAGAGACCCAGTACTTC
CDR3 protein: CASSVGSREGQETQYF
CDR3 length: 16
clone size: few
J gene: TRBJ2-5
V gene: TRBV9
D gene: TRBD2

CDR3 DNA: TGTGCCAGCAGCCCACAGGGGAACTCACATATGGACGAGCAGTACTTC
CDR3 protein: CASSPQGNSHMDEQYF
CDR3 length: 16
clone size: few
J gene: TRBJ2-7
V gene: TRBV7-9
D gene: TRBD1

CDR3 DNA: TGTGCCAGCAGTTCGGACAGGGTAGAGCAGTACTTC
CDR3 protein: CASSSDRVEQYF
CDR3 length: 12
clone size: .
J gene: TRBJ2-7
V gene: TRBV28
D gene: TRBD1

CDR3 DNA: TGTGCCAGCAGGGTACTAGCGGGAGCAGATACGCAGTATTTT
CDR3 protein: CASRVLAGADTQYF
CDR3 length: 14
clone size: few
J gene: TRBJ2-3
V gene: TRBV6-1
D gene: TRBD2